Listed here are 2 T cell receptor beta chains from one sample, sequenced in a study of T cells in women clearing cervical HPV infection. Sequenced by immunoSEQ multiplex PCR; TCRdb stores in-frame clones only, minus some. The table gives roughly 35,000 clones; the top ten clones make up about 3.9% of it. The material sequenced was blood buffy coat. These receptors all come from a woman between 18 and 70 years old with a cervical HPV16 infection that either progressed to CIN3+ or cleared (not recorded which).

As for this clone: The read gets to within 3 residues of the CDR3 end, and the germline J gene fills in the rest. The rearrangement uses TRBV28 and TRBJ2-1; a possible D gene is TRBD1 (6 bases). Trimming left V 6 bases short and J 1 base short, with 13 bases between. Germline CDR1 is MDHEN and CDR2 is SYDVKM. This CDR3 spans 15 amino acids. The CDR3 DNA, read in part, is TGTGCCAGCAGGACTCACAGGGCTTCCTACAATGAG. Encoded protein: CASRTHRASYNE. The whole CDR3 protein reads CASRTHRASYNEQFF.

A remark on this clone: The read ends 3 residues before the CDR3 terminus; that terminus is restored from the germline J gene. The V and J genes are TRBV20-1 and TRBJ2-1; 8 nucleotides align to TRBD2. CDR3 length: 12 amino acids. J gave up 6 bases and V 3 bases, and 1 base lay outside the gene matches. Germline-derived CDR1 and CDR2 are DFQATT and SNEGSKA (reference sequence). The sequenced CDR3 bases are TGCAGTGCTAGCGGGGGGGGCAATGAG. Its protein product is CSASGGGNE. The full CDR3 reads CSASGGGNEQFF.